The entry that follows covers one T cell receptor beta chain sequence. Its target is unknown. This specimen comes from a study of CD8+ T cells in alopecia areata. Turning to the study itself: Dosing with tofacitinib proceeded for 6 to 18 months, followed by 6 months off drug.

Documented treatment: oral pan-JAK inhibitor, 5-10 mg twice daily. Sequencing relied on a cDNA template that was reverse transcribed from extracted RNA. The method was immunoSEQ multiplex PCR; TCRdb's version includes in-frame clones alone and lacks a portion of them. The sample has about 110,000 clones, around 54% seen once; the top ten hold under 3.5%. Germline CDR1 MNHEY, CDR2 SMNVEV (reference sequence). The CDR3 runs to 18 residues. With V trimmed by 5 bases and J by 0 bases, 15 bases remained unmatched. Findings and limits, study-wide: Clonality in lesional scalp, especially alopecia totalis/universalis, exceeded that of normal scalp.

The sequence came from a human donor with alopecia areata. The sequencing here drew on CD4+ T cells sorted from blood, taken at week 24, from a patient treated with tofacitinib. The chain links TRBV27 to TRBJ2-7, with 8 bases lining up with TRBD2. CDR3 loop: CASSQRLSASGPSYEQYF. CDR3 in DNA: TGTGCCAGCAGTCAAAGACTTTCCGCTAGCGGGCCCTCCTACGAGCAGTACTTC.